A single sample gave rise to the 9 T cell receptor beta chains below, sequenced in a study of T cell clonotyping in hematopoietic cell transplantation. Clones were sequenced by immunoSEQ multiplex PCR, and TCRdb holds only the in-frame ones, with some missing. The table shows roughly 80,000 clones, with about 95% occurring only once. As to time point: recipient sample about 28 days before transplant, after cytoreduction. Sequenced here: peripheral blood mononuclear cells, sampled before stem cell transplant. The source of these receptors is a woman between 50 and 59 years old with acute myeloid leukemia. Some clones in this sample may be carry-over from other donors' samples.

This chain uses TRBV30 with TRBJ2-3; D may match TRBD1 or TRBD2 (5 bases each). V lost 8 bases and J lost 2, with 23 bases in between. CDR3 length equals 16 residues. Germline V gene lookup returns CDR1 GTSNPN and CDR2 SVGIG (reference sequence). As DNA, the CDR3 is TGTGCCGCAGCCTCCGCGAGGGACCATCACACAGATACGCAGTATTTT. Residues: CAAASARDHHTDTQYF. Full variable domain (remainder filled in from reference TRBV30 and TRBJ2-3): SQTIHQWPATLVQPVGSPLSLECTVEGTSNPNLYWYRQAAGRGLQLLFYSVGIGQISSEVPQNLSASRPQDRQFILSSKKLLLSDSGFYLCAAASARDHHTDTQYFGPGTRLTVL.

The V call is TRBV6-5, the J call TRBJ2-7; either TRBD1 or TRBD2 may supply D (5 bases each). With 10 bases removed from V and 5 bases from J, the gap between germline ends came to 15 bases. This CDR3 contains 12 residues. Germline-derived CDR1 and CDR2 are MNHEY and SVGAGI. The CDR3 DNA sequence: TGTGCCACTAGCAGGGTAGGACACGAGCAGTACTTC. This codes for CATSRVGHEQYF.

The J gene is TRBJ1-5, the V gene TRBV7-8; TRBD1 aligns across 10 bases. Per germline, CDR1 SGHVS and CDR2 FQNEAQ. The junction had 2 bases not matched to a gene; V was cut back by 5 bases and J by 4 bases. The CDR3 sequence is 14 residues long. The CDR3 reads CASSRTGGNQPQHF. In nucleotides, the CDR3 is TGTGCCAGCAGCCGGACAGGGGGGAATCAGCCCCAGCATTTT. The whole variable domain, filled in from reference TRBV7-8 and TRBJ1-5, reads GAGVSQSPRYKVAKRGQDVALRCDPISGHVSLFWYQQALGQGPEFLTYFQNEAQLDKSGLPSDRFFAERPEGSVSTLKIQRTQQEDSAVYLCASSRTGGNQPQHFGDGTRLSIL.

V gene TRBV30 combines with J gene TRBJ2-2, with 14 nucleotides matching TRBD2. V was pared by 6 bases and J by 3 bases, with 3 bases of the junction left unmatched. CDR1 is GTSNPN, CDR2 SVGIG, per germline (reference sequence). The CDR3 sequence is 15 residues long. CDR3 loop: CACGTSGRHTGELFF. As DNA, the CDR3 is TGTGCCTGTGGGACTAGCGGGAGACACACCGGGGAGCTGTTTTTT. Supplemented by reference TRBV30 and TRBJ2-2, the full variable domain reads SQTIHQWPATLVQPVGSPLSLECTVEGTSNPNLYWYRQAAGRGLQLLFYSVGIGQISSEVPQNLSASRPQDRQFILSSKKLLLSDSGFYLCACGTSGRHTGELFFGEGSRLTVL.

V is TRBV27 and J is TRBJ2-3; the D is unclear. Germline V gene lookup returns CDR1 MNHEY and CDR2 SMNVEV (reference sequence). The CDR3 runs to 16 residues. V shed 1 base and J shed 4 bases, with 15 bases lying between them. Here the CDR3 reads CASSLFANTQADTQYF. In DNA, the CDR3 is TGTGCCAGCAGTTTATTCGCCAACACTCAGGCAGATACGCAGTATTTT.

CDR3 nucleotide sequence: TGTGCCAGCAGCTCTACCGGGACTAGCACAGATACGCAGTATTTT. Encoded protein: CASSSTGTSTDTQYF. The chain links TRBV7-9 to TRBJ2-3; D possibly corresponds to TRBD2 (6 bases). The CDR3 has 15 residues. V lost 4 bases, J lost 0 bases, and 11 bases lay in between. Looked up from germline, CDR1 is SEHNR and CDR2 is FQNEAQ (reference sequence).

The gene calls are TRBV11-2 and TRBJ1-1; D not certain. The CDR3 has 15 residues. V was clipped by 5 bases and J by 5 bases, with 18 bases between them. Germline assignment: CDR1 SGHAT and CDR2 FQNNGV. CDR3 protein: CASSPRGSPGTEAFF. The CDR3, as DNA: TGTGCCAGCAGCCCCCGGGGTAGCCCGGGGACTGAAGCTTTCTTT.

The chain combines TRBV7-9 with TRBJ2-1; 8 positions match TRBD2. The germline gives CDR1 SEHNR, CDR2 FQNEAQ (reference sequence). The CDR3 covers 14 residues. V gave up 5 bases and J gave up 4 bases; unmatched junction bases: 4. The CDR3 coding sequence is TGTGCCAGCAGCCCAGGGACTAGTTACAATGAGCAGTTCTTC. Protein: CASSPGTSYNEQFF.

The rearrangement uses TRBV6-1 and TRBJ1-1; D gene unclear. Germline V gene lookup returns CDR1 MNHNS and CDR2 SASEGT. Trimming cost V 1 base and J 4 bases, with 7 bases left between them. The length of the CDR3 is 13 residues. The CDR3 DNA follows: TGTGCCAGCAGTGAAGTCAGGCCCACTGAAGCTTTCTTT. Translation: CASSEVRPTEAFF.